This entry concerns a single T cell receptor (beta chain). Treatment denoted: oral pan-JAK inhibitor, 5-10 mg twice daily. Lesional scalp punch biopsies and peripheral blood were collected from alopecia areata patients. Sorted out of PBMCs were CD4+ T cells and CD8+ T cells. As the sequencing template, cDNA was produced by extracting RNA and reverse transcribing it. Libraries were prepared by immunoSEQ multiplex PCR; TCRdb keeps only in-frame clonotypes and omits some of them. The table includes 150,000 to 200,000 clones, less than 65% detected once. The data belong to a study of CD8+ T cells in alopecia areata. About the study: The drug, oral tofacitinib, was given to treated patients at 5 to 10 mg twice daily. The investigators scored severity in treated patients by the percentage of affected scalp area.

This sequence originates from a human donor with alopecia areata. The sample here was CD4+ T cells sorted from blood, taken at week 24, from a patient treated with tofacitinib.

The chain's CDR3 is CASSQDRGNQPQHF. The CDR3, as DNA: TGTGCCAGCAGCCAAGACAGGGGGAATCAGCCCCAGCATTTT. The chain links TRBV4-2 to TRBJ1-5; TRBD1 matches 7 bases. The CDR3 runs to 14 residues. V shed 0 bases and J 4 bases; nucleotides not matched to a gene: 0. Germline V gene lookup returns CDR1 LGHNA and CDR2 YNFKEQ.